One and the same sample provided the 21 T cell receptor beta chains below, sequenced in a study of persistence of HIV-infected CD4 T cells. The stimulus was lysate of CMV-infected fibroblasts, approximately 9.6 ug/mL. CD40L/CD69 double-negative CD45RO-high memory CD4+ T cells were collected. The libraries were made with immunoSEQ version 4 in survey mode. Method: immunoSEQ multiplex PCR; TCRdb's copy keeps in-frame clones and lacks some. The sample shows about 33,000 clones, about four fifths of them seen only once. Their target antigens are unknown. The sample consisted of CD4+ T cells sorted from PBMCs after 18-hour stimulation, taken from a patient who received antiretroviral therapy. Receptor source: an adult woman with HIV who was CMV-seropositive.

Only a few counts were recorded for this clone. This chain connects TRBV6-1 to TRBJ2-3; D may be TRBD1 (5 bases). The V and J ends lost 7 bases and 0 bases respectively, with 8 bases between them. This CDR3 has 13 amino acids. From germline, CDR1 is MNHNS and CDR2 SASEGT. CDR3 nucleotide sequence: TGTGCCAGCACAGGGCCGAGCACAGATACGCAGTATTTT. Protein sequence: CASTGPSTDTQYF.

V is TRBV6-5 and J is TRBJ1-5, with D possibly TRBD1 on 6 matching bases. Germline V gene data show CDR1 as MNHEY and CDR2 as SVGAGI. V lost 6 bases and J lost 7, with 19 bases in between. This CDR3 is 15 amino acids long. CDR3 sequence (DNA): TGTGCCAGCAGCCATGGGGGGGCAAACCGGCAGCCCCAGCATTTT. Residues: CASSHGGANRQPQHF.

This clone turned up a few times. This rearrangement joins TRBV2 to TRBJ2-7, with TRBD1 identical over 7 bases. Per germline, CDR1 SNHLY and CDR2 FYNNEI. V dropped 4 bases and J dropped 4; count of bases not matched to a gene: 10. CDR3 size: 15 residues. CDR3 in amino acids: CASSVTRDSSYEQYF. The CDR3 bases are TGTGCCAGCAGTGTCACCCGGGACAGCTCTTACGAGCAGTACTTC.

The genes are TRBV4-3 and TRBJ2-1; 8 bases align to TRBD2. This CDR3 spans 20 amino acids. CDR1 is LGHNA and CDR2 is YSLEER in the germline V gene. After removal of 0 bases from V and 8 bases from J, the junction contained 21 bases not matched to a gene. The CDR3 sequence is CASSQDLSGGGRTSVDEQFF. The CDR3 nucleotides are TGCGCCAGCAGCCAAGATCTCAGCGGGGGAGGGCGTACTTCTGTCGATGAGCAGTTCTTC.

V and J are TRBV6-6 and TRBJ2-7, with unresolved D. Germline loops: CDR1 MNHNY, CDR2 SVGAGI (reference sequence). V gave up 2 bases and J gave up 2 bases, with 10 bases separating them. The length of the CDR3 is 14 residues. The chain's CDR3 is CASSYLGSAYEQYF. The CDR3 region has the DNA TGTGCCAGCAGTTACCTGGGGTCCGCCTACGAGCAGTACTTC.

The rearrangement links TRBV19 to TRBJ2-3; D tentatively reads TRBD1 or TRBD2 (5 bases each). CDR3 size: 14 residues. V lost 8 bases and J lost 1, with 13 bases in between. CDR1 is LNHDA and CDR2 is SQIVND in the germline V gene (reference sequence). The CDR3: CASASGPRTDTQYF. CDR3 bases: TGTGCCAGTGCCTCGGGACCCCGCACAGATACGCAGTATTTT.

The rearrangement joins TRBV10-3 to TRBJ2-2; possibly TRBD1 for D (8 bases). V was shortened by 4 bases and J by 5 bases, with 23 bases between the two germline ends. The CDR3 runs 18 residues. Per the germline V gene, CDR1 is ENHRY and CDR2 is SYGVKD. The CDR3 is CAISGFGQGGSRTGELFF. In DNA form, the CDR3 reads TGTGCCATCAGTGGTTTCGGACAGGGCGGGAGCCGGACCGGGGAGCTGTTTTTT.

The chain has TRBV15 and TRBJ2-5, with D tentatively TRBD2 (7 bases). V was cut by 0 bases and J by 5 bases, with 25 bases left in between. The CDR3 is 19 residues long. CDR1 and CDR2 (germline): LNHNV, YYDKDF (reference sequence). The chain's CDR3 is CATSRDELARGFGGETQYF. CDR3 bases: TGTGCCACCAGCAGAGATGAACTTGCCAGGGGATTCGGGGGGGAGACCCAGTACTTC.

This clone was picked up one time. The chain employs TRBV6-5 and TRBJ2-7, with a weak D call TRBD1 (6 bases). Germline V gene lookup returns CDR1 MNHEY and CDR2 SVGAGI. Between the trimmed V and J ends, which lost 0 bases and 5 bases, there was a span of 11 bases. The length of the CDR3 is 14 residues. DNA of the CDR3: TGTGCCAGCAGTTACTCGCCACAGGGACACGAGCAGTACTTC. Translation gives CASSYSPQGHEQYF.

The CDR3 region is CSVDVRTEETQYF. The CDR3 nucleotides read TGCAGCGTTGATGTGAGGACAGAAGAGACCCAGTACTTC. The chain combines TRBV29-1 with TRBJ2-5, with D perhaps matching TRBD1 (6 bases). This CDR3 comprises 13 residues. Trimming left V 3 bases short and J 3 bases short, with 11 bases between. Per germline, CDR1 SQVTM and CDR2 ANQGSEA.

This clone has just one count. The J gene is TRBJ2-1, the V gene TRBV10-1, with D hard to call. Trimming stripped 2 bases from V and 6 bases from J, with 14 bases between. The CDR3 is 15 residues long. Germline assignment: CDR1 WNHNN and CDR2 SYGVQD (reference sequence). The CDR3 reads CASSELNHAFNEQFF. DNA of the CDR3: TGCGCCAGCAGTGAGCTGAATCACGCCTTCAATGAGCAGTTCTTC.

The rearrangement links TRBV9 to TRBJ2-3; TRBD2 matches 11 bases. The CDR3 loop spans 16 amino acids. The germline gives CDR1 SGDLS, CDR2 YYNGEE. V shed 3 bases, J shed 5 bases, and the junction held 8 bases outside the gene matches. This chain's CDR3 is CASSDLAGGLGDTQYF. CDR3 nucleotide sequence: TGTGCCAGCAGCGACCTAGCGGGAGGCCTAGGAGATACGCAGTATTTT. Looking up the rest from reference TRBV9 and TRBJ2-3 gives the full variable domain: DSGVTQTPKHLITATGQRVTLRCSPRSGDLSVYWYQQSLDQGLQFLIQYYNGEERAKGNILERFSAQQFPDLHSELNLSSLELGDSALYFCASSDLAGGLGDTQYFGPGTRLTVL.

The CDR3 nucleotides are TGTGCCAGCAGCAAAGTCGACAGGGGGGGGTACACTGAAGCTTTCTTT. This translates into CASSKVDRGGYTEAFF. V and J are TRBV21-1 and TRBJ1-1; TRBD1, the table's D call, lacks a check against the DNA. TRBV21-1 is described as a pseudogene. This CDR3 comprises 16 residues.

This chain uses TRBV11-3 with TRBJ1-1, with D unclear. The CDR3 is 15 residues long. Germline CDR1 SGHNT, CDR2 YENEEA. Trimming pared 0 bases from V and 5 bases from J, leaving 13 bases between. The CDR3, as DNA: TGTGCCAGCAGCTTAGATGGCTGGGGTTCGACTGAAGCTTTCTTT. Residues: CASSLDGWGSTEAFF. The full variable domain, its missing parts supplied by reference TRBV11-3 and TRBJ1-1, is EAGVVQSPRYKIIEKKQPVAFWCNPISGHNTLYWYLQNLGQGPELLIRYENEEAVDDSQLPKDRFSAERLKGVDSTLKIQPAELGDSAVYLCASSLDGWGSTEAFFGQGTRLTVV.

This clone appeared a single time. V and J are TRBV19 and TRBJ2-7, with TRBD2 matching 10 bases. Germline assignment: CDR1 LNHDA and CDR2 SQIVND (reference sequence). The V gene end was trimmed by 3 bases and the J gene end by 6 bases; junction bases not matched to a gene: 5. This CDR3 comprises 14 residues. DNA for the CDR3: TGTGCCAGTAGTATGGGACTAGCGTTTAGCGAGCAGTACTTC. Protein product: CASSMGLAFSEQYF.

The chain carries TRBV20-1 and TRBJ2-1; D gene unclear. The germline V gene has CDR1 DFQATT and CDR2 SNEGSKA (reference sequence). CDR3 length: 9 residues. The V gene lost 8 bases and the J gene lost 10 bases, with 9 bases spanning the gap. The CDR3 loop is CSQGTEQFF. The CDR3 nucleotides are TGCAGTCAAGGAACCGAGCAGTTCTTC.

The rearrangement uses TRBV7-3 and TRBJ2-7; 8 bases map to TRBD2. CDR3 length: 16 amino acids. V lost 1 base, J lost 4 bases, and 9 bases stayed unmatched. CDR1 and CDR2 (germline): SGHTA, FQGTGA. CDR3 DNA: TGTGCCAGCAGCTTAAGCAGCGGGACTAGGACATACGAGCAGTACTTC. Translated: CASSLSSGTRTYEQYF.

This clone was detected once. This chain uses TRBV29-1 with TRBJ1-2; D remains ambiguous. The CDR3 has 12 residues. Deletions cut 6 bases from V and 0 bases from J, with 8 bases between. Germline V gives CDR1 SQVTM, CDR2 ANQGSEA. The CDR3 sequence is CSVTTPNYGYTF. The CDR3 coding sequence is TGCAGCGTAACCACTCCTAACTATGGCTACACCTTC.

This sequence joins TRBV3-1 (or the pseudogene TRBV3-2) and TRBJ2-2; D uncertain. CDR3 length: 13 amino acids. Germline CDR1 is LGHDT and CDR2 is YNNKEL (reference sequence). The V end lost 4 bases, the J end lost 4 bases, and 7 bases lay between the germline ends. CDR3 coding DNA: TGTGCCAGCAGCCTCCTTAGCACCGGGGAGCTGTTTTTT. This encodes CASSLLSTGELFF.

The chain links TRBV28 to TRBJ1-2; 7 bases map to TRBD1. The CDR3 extends over 16 amino acids. The junction had 16 bases not matched to a gene; V was cut back by 10 bases and J by 2 bases. Germline V gene sequence: CDR1 MDHEN, CDR2 SYDVKM. CDR3 bases: TGTGCCACCCTTGTAGGAGGTTCGGGACAGAACTATGGCTACACCTTC. Protein: CATLVGGSGQNYGYTF.

This clone came up once. The CDR3: CASSPGLLGRTVDTQYF. The CDR3 region has the DNA TGCGCCAGCAGTCCGGGGTTGCTGGGACGGACCGTGGATACGCAGTATTTT. The rearrangement uses TRBV23-1 and TRBJ2-3; D possibly matches TRBD1 or TRBD2 (5 bases each). TRBV23-1 carries the ORF label, with uncertain function. V lost 4 bases, J lost 6 bases, and 23 bases lay in between. CDR3 length: 17 residues.